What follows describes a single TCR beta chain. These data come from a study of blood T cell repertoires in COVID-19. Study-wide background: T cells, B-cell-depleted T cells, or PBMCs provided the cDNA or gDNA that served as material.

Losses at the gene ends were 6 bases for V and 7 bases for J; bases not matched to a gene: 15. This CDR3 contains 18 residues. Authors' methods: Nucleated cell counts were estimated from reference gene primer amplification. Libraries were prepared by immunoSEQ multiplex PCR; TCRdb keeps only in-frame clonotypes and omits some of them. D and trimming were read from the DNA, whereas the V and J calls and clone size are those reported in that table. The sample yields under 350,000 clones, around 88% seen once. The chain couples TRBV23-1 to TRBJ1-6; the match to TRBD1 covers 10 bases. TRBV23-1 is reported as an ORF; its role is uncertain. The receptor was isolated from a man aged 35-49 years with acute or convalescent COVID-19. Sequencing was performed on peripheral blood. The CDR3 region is CASSPGTGDQTRNSPLHF. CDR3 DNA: TGCGCCAGCAGCCCCGGGACAGGGGACCAAACCAGAAATTCACCCCTCCACTTT.